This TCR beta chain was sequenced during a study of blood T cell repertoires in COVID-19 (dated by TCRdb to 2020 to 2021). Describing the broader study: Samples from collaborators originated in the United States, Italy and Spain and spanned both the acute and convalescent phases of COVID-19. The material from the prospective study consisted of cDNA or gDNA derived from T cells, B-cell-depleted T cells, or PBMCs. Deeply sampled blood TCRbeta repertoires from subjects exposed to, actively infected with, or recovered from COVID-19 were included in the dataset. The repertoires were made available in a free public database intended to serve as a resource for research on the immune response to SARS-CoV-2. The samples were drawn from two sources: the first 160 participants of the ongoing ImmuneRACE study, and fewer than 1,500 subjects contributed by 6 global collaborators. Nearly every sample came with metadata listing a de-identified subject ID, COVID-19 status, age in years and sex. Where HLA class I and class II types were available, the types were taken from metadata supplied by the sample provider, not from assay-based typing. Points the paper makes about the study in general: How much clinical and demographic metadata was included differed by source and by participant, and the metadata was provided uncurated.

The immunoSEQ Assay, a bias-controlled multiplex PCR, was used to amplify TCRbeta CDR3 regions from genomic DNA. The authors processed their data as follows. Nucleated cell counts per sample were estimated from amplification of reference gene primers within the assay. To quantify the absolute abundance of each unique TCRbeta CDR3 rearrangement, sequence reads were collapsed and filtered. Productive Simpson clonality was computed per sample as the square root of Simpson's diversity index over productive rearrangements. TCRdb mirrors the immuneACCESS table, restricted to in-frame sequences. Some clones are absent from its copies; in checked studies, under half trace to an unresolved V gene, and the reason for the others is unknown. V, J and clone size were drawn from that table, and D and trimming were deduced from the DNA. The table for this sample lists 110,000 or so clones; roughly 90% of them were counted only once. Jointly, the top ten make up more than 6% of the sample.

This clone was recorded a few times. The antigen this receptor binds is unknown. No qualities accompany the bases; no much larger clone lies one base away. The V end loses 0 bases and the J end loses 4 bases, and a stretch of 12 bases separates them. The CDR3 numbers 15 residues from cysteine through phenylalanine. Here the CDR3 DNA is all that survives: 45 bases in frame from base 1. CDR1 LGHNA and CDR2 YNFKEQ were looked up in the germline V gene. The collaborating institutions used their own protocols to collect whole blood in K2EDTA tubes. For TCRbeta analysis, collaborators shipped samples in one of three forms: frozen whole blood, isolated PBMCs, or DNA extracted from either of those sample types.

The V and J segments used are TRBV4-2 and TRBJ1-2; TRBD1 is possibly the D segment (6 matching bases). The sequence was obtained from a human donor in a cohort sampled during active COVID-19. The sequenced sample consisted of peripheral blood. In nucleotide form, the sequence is TGTGCCAGCAGCCAAGAAGGACAGAGGGTCTATGGCTACACCTTC. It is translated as CASSQEGQRVYGYTF.